This TCR beta chain was observed in a study of blood T cell repertoires in COVID-19. Study details: Sources were T cells, B-cell-depleted T cells, or PBMCs; the material itself was cDNA or gDNA.

Clones were sequenced by immunoSEQ multiplex PCR, and TCRdb holds only the in-frame ones, with some missing. The sample contains 50,000 to 55,000 clones, 87% of which appear only once. V lost 2 bases and J lost 8, with 12 bases in between. The CDR3 is 14 amino acids. Germline-derived CDR1 and CDR2 are SGHTA and FQGTGA. This TCR was recovered from a man aged 50-59 years with acute or convalescent COVID-19. The sequencing sample was made of peripheral blood. V usage is TRBV7-3 and J usage is TRBJ2-2, with D possibly matching TRBD2 (6 bases). The CDR3 nucleotides read TGTGCCAGCAGCTTACTCGGGAGTACGGGGGAGCTGTTTTTT. The encoded protein is CASSLLGSTGELFF.